The 23 T cell receptor beta chains below were found in one sample sequenced in a study of blood T cell repertoires in COVID-19. The method was immunoSEQ multiplex PCR; TCRdb's version includes in-frame clones alone and lacks a portion of them. The sample lists about 220,000 clones; roughly 80% were seen once. Sequenced: peripheral blood. These receptors were collected from a woman aged 55 to 70 with acute or convalescent COVID-19.

Remarks on this clone: The same CDR3 arises from other DNA sequences in this sample as well. CDR3 DNA sequence: TGTGCCAGCAGTCTCCGACTAGCGGGGGGGCAAGAGACCCAGTACTTC. It encodes CASSLRLAGGQETQYF. The chain has TRBV7-2 and TRBJ2-5; 14 bases are a match to TRBD2. The CDR3 contains 16 residues. The J segment lost 2 bases and the V segment lost 6 bases, leaving 5 bases of the junction unmatched. The germline gives CDR1 SGHTA, CDR2 FQGNSA.

The chain carries TRBV5-6 and TRBJ2-7, with D possibly matching TRBD1 (5 bases). This CDR3 spans 14 amino acids. V was cut by 4 bases and J by 3 bases, with 14 bases left in between. The germline V gene has CDR1 SGHDT and CDR2 YYEEEE. The CDR3 protein is CASSESPTVYEQYF. In DNA, the CDR3 is TGTGCCAGCAGCGAGAGCCCGACAGTCTACGAGCAGTACTTC.

This clone was seen just once. This chain connects TRBV7-3 to TRBJ2-5; possibly TRBD2 for D (5 bases). Germline V CDR1 and CDR2: SGHTA, FQGTGA. V was pared by 5 bases and J by 2 bases, with 15 bases between. The CDR3 has 15 amino acids. CDR3 DNA: TGTGCCAGCAGCCCTTTTGGGCGAGGGCAAGAGACCCAGTACTTC. The encoded protein is CASSPFGRGQETQYF. Full variable domain (rest looked up from reference TRBV7-3 and TRBJ2-5): GAGVSQTPSNKVTEKGKYVELRCDPISGHTALYWYRQSLGQGPEFLIYFQGTGAADDSGLPNDRFFAVRPEGSVSTLKIQRTERGDSAVYLCASSPFGRGQETQYFGPGTRLLVL.

This chain links TRBV28 with TRBJ1-2; D call uncertain. The CDR3 has 12 residues. V was clipped by 5 bases and J by 9 bases, with 13 bases between them. Germline V gene data show CDR1 as MDHEN and CDR2 as SYDVKM. The CDR3 DNA reads as TGTGCCAGCAGTCCACCCGCGGGCCGCTACACCTTC. Translated: CASSPPAGRYTF.

This clone was counted a single time. The rearrangement joins TRBV23-1 to TRBJ1-3; 7 positions match TRBD1. TRBV23-1 is designated an ORF whose function remains uncertain. Losses at the gene ends were 5 bases for V and 0 bases for J; bases not matched to a gene: 10. The CDR3 extends over 17 amino acids. Here the CDR3 DNA reads TGCGCCAGCAGTACCCGGTGGACAGGCCTCTCTGGAAACACCATATATTTT. Translation: CASSTRWTGLSGNTIYF.

This clone has only a few counts. The V gene is TRBV10-2, the J gene TRBJ2-3, with TRBD2 matching over 10 bases. The ends lost 4 bases at V and 6 bases at J; junction bases unmatched: 10. The CDR3 contains 16 residues. Germline values: CDR1 WSHSY, CDR2 SAAADI. CDR3 sequence (DNA): TGCGCCAGCAGTGCCCGGAGCGGGGGGGCCAGGGATACGCAGTATTTT. Translation gives CASSARSGGARDTQYF.

This clone was seen only a few times. The chain uses TRBV2 and TRBJ2-7, with 7 bases matching TRBD1. Germline loops: CDR1 SNHLY, CDR2 FYNNEI. This CDR3 is built from 14 residues. With 7 bases clipped from V and 1 base from J, the junction kept 7 bases outside the gene matches. As DNA, the CDR3 is TGTGCCAGCAAGGAACAGGGGCCGTCCTACGAGCAGTACTTC. It encodes CASKEQGPSYEQYF.

This clone occurred a few times. The rearrangement joins TRBV9 to TRBJ1-1, with no clear D. V lost 4 bases and J 0 bases, leaving 13 bases between the germline ends. The CDR3 loop spans 15 amino acids. Germline CDR1 SGDLS, CDR2 YYNGEE. DNA of the CDR3: TGTGCCAGCAGCCCGGGTACTAGGTTGAACACTGAAGCTTTCTTT. This encodes CASSPGTRLNTEAFF.

The CDR3 sequence: CATSPGGNYGYTF. The CDR3 bases are TGTGCCACCAGTCCAGGAGGGAACTATGGCTACACCTTC. This sequence joins TRBV11-2 and TRBJ1-2; D gene uncertain. Germline loops: CDR1 SGHAT, CDR2 FQNNGV. Trimming removed 10 bases from V and 2 bases from J, with 14 bases in between. The length of the CDR3 is 13 residues.

V is TRBV19 and J is TRBJ2-5, with 11 positions matching TRBD2. There are 18 residues in the CDR3. J lost 4 bases, V lost 4 bases, and 14 bases had no gene match. From germline, CDR1 is LNHDA and CDR2 SQIVND (reference sequence). The CDR3 DNA is TGTGCCAGTAGTAGGGCCGGGACTAGCGGCATGGGCCGAGAGACCCAGTACTTC. Residues: CASSRAGTSGMGRETQYF.

The chain couples TRBV14 to TRBJ1-2; the D is unclear. The germline gives CDR1 SGHDN, CDR2 FVKESK. The V end was cut by 4 bases, the J end by 8 bases, with 11 bases between. This CDR3 has 12 residues. The CDR3 protein is CASSLQVRGYTF. The CDR3 nucleotides read TGTGCCAGCAGCCTTCAGGTTCGCGGCTACACCTTC.

For this clone: The same CDR3 is also encoded by other DNA sequences in this sample. The genes are TRBV18 and TRBJ2-7, with 11 positions matching TRBD2. Germline trimming cut 3 bases from V and 2 bases from J; bases unmatched to any gene: 3. Germline CDR1 is KGHSH and CDR2 is LQKENI. The CDR3 consists of 15 residues. In DNA, the CDR3 is TGTGCCAGCTCACCGGGACTAGCGGCCCCCTACGAGCAGTACTTC. Its translation is CASSPGLAAPYEQYF.

V usage is TRBV6-6 and J usage is TRBJ1-1, with a tentative D call TRBD1 (6 bases). Germline V gene sequence: CDR1 MNHNY, CDR2 SVGAGI (reference sequence). V was shortened by 6 bases and J by 0 bases, with 14 bases between the two germline ends. The CDR3 length is 15 residues. The CDR3 bases are TGTGCCAGCAGCCTCGAGGGGGGGGTGAACACTGAAGCTTTCTTT. Its translation is CASSLEGGVNTEAFF.

This clone was counted a few times. The gene calls are TRBV2 and TRBJ2-5; D is perhaps TRBD2 (6 bases). Trimming removed 5 bases from V and 2 bases from J, with 21 bases in between. Germline V gene data show CDR1 as SNHLY and CDR2 as FYNNEI. The CDR3 length is 17 residues. The CDR3 DNA follows: TGTGCCAGCAGTCATTCCCTGGGACTTGGAGGTCAAGAGACCCAGTACTTC. Its translation is CASSHSLGLGGQETQYF.

CDR3 sequence reads: CASSRGQGLISGNTIYF. The CDR3 DNA sequence: TGTGCCAGTAGCAGAGGACAGGGTCTAATCTCTGGAAACACCATATATTTT. The chain recombines TRBV19 with TRBJ1-3, with 8 bases matching TRBD1. The junction had 10 bases not matched to a gene; V was cut back by 6 bases and J by 0 bases. This CDR3 is 17 amino acids long. Germline CDR1 and CDR2: LNHDA and SQIVND (reference sequence). Full variable domain (outside the CDR3, taken from reference TRBV19 and TRBJ1-3): DGGITQSPKYLFRKEGQNVTLSCEQNLNHDAMYWYRQDPGQGLRLIYYSQIVNDFQKGDIAEGYSVSREKKESFPLTVTSAQKNPTAFYLCASSRGQGLISGNTIYFGEGSWLTVV.

As to this clone: A read error may account for a junction end that differs from germline. The rearrangement links TRBV3-1 (or the pseudogene TRBV3-2) to TRBJ2-1; perhaps TRBD2 as D (7 bases). This CDR3 is built from 19 residues. Looked up from germline, CDR1 is LGHDT and CDR2 is YNNKEL (reference sequence). This chain's CDR3 is CATSQDRGGVARSYNEQFF. The CDR3 coding sequence is TGTGCCACCAGCCAAGATAGGGGGGGGGTGGCGAGGTCCTACAATGAGCAGTTCTTC.

V and J are TRBV23-1 and TRBJ2-7; D perhaps matches TRBD1 (5 bases). TRBV23-1 is treated as an ORF (open reading frame) with a function not yet certain. Deletions cut 0 bases from V and 0 bases from J, with 12 bases between. This CDR3 spans 16 amino acids. The CDR3 sequence is CASSQSRQWSSYEQYF. The CDR3 nucleotides read TGCGCCAGCAGTCAATCACGACAGTGGAGCTCCTACGAGCAGTACTTC.

This clone came up once. The chain recombines TRBV3-1 (or the pseudogene TRBV3-2) with TRBJ1-4, with a possible D match to TRBD1 (6 bases). The V and J ends lost 5 bases and 8 bases respectively, with 6 bases between them. Germline-derived CDR1 and CDR2 are LGHDT and YNNKEL (reference sequence). The CDR3 is made up of 11 amino acids. The CDR3 reads CASSTGEKLFF. Written as DNA, the CDR3 is TGTGCCAGCAGCACAGGGGAAAAACTGTTTTTT.

The V and J genes are TRBV11-2 and TRBJ2-2, with TRBD1 as a possible D gene (6 bases). The germline CDR1 and CDR2 sequences are SGHAT and FQNNGV. The CDR3 has 14 amino acids. Trimming stripped 5 bases from V and 9 bases from J, with 16 bases between. The CDR3 nucleotides read TGTGCCAGCAGCCACAATCAGGGGTCCAGGGAGCTGTTTTTT. The encoded protein is CASSHNQGSRELFF. Based on the CDR3 plus reference TRBV11-2 and TRBJ2-2, the full variable domain is EAGVAQSPRYKIIEKRQSVAFWCNPISGHATLYWYQQILGQGPKLLIQFQNNGVVDDSQLPKDRFSAERLKGVDSTLKIQPAKLEDSAVYLCASSHNQGSRELFFGEGSRLTVL.

The V gene is TRBV12-3 or TRBV12-4, the J gene TRBJ1-4, with 9 bases fitting TRBD1. Trimming cost V 6 bases and J 10 bases; bases outside gene matches: 6. This CDR3 has 13 residues. The CDR3 loop is CASRGTGYGKLFF. In DNA form, the CDR3 reads TGTGCCAGCAGAGGGACAGGGTATGGAAAACTGTTTTTT.

This chain uses TRBV15 with TRBJ1-5; no clear D. In germline, CDR1 is LNHNV, CDR2 YYDKDF (reference sequence). CDR3 size: 13 residues. The V gene lost 3 bases and the J gene lost 9 bases, with 12 bases spanning the gap. In DNA form, the CDR3 reads TGTGCCACCAGCAGTAAGCTTTATGGGCCCCAGCATTTT. Translating it yields CATSSKLYGPQHF.

The J gene is TRBJ1-4, the V gene TRBV5-5; 10 bases align to TRBD1. This CDR3 contains 13 residues. Losses at the gene ends were 4 bases for V and 8 bases for J; bases not matched to a gene: 2. The germline gives CDR1 SGHKS, CDR2 YYEKEE (reference sequence). In DNA, the CDR3 is TGTGCCAGCAGCGGGGACAGGGGAGAAAAACTGTTTTTT. Encoded protein: CASSGDRGEKLFF.

A note on this clone: Other DNA sequences from this sample encode an identical CDR3 as well. This chain links TRBV6-5 with TRBJ1-5, with no clear D. CDR1 is MNHEY, CDR2 SVGAGI, per germline. V was shortened by 0 bases and J by 0 bases, with 6 bases between the two germline ends. The CDR3 has 15 amino acids. The CDR3 coding sequence is TGTGCCAGCAGTTACTCGGGCAGTAGCAATCAGCCCCAGCATTTT. Amino acids: CASSYSGSSNQPQHF.